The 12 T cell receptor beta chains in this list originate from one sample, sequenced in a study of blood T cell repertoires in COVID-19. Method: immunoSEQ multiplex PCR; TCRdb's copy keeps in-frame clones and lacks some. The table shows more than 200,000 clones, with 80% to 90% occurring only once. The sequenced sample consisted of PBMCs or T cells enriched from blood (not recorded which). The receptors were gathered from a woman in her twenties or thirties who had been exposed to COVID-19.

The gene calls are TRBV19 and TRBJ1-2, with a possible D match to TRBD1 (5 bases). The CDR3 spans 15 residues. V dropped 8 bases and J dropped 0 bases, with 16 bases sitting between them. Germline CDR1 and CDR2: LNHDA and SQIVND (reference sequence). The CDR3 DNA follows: TGTGCCAGTCAGTGGGGCTCTATAACTAACTATGGCTACACCTTC. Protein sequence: CASQWGSITNYGYTF.

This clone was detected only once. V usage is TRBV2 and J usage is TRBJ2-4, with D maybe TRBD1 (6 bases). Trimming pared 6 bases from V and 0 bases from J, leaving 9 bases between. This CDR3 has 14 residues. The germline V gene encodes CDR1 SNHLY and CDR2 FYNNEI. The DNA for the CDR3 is TGTGCCAGCAGACAGGGTCCAGCCAAAAACATTCAGTACTTC. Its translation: CASRQGPAKNIQYF.

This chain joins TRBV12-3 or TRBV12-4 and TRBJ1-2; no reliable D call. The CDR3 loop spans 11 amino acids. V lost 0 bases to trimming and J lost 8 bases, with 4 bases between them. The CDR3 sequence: CASSLAGGYTF. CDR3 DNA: TGTGCCAGCAGTTTAGCGGGCGGCTACACCTTC.

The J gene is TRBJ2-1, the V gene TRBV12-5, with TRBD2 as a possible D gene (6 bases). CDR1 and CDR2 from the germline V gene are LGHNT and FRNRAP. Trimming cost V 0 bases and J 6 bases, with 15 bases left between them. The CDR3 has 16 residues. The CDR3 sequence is CASGLVLGSSANEQFF. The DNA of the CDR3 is TGTGCTAGTGGTTTGGTACTCGGGAGTAGTGCCAATGAGCAGTTCTTC.

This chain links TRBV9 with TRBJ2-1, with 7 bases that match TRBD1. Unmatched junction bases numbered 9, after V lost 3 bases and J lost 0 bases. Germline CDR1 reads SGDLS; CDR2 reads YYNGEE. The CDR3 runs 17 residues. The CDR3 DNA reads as TGTGCCAGCAGCGCGGACAGGCGGAGGAGCTCCTACAATGAGCAGTTCTTC. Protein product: CASSADRRRSSYNEQFF.

The CDR3: CASRLSNSGNVEQYF. The CDR3 DNA reads TGTGCCAGCAGACTGTCCAATAGCGGGAATGTCGAGCAGTACTTC. V usage is TRBV6-5 and J usage is TRBJ2-7; TRBD2 agrees at 8 bases. This CDR3 is built from 15 residues. CDR1 MNHEY and CDR2 SVGAGI come from the germline V gene. The junction had 13 bases not matched to a gene; V was cut back by 6 bases and J by 6 bases.

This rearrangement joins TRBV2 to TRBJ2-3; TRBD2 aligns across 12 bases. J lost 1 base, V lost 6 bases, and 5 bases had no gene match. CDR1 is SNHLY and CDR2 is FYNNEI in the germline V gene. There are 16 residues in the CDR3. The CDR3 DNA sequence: TGTGCCAGCAGGGTACTAGCGGGGGGAGGCACAGATACGCAGTATTTT. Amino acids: CASRVLAGGGTDTQYF.

CDR3 loop: CASSPSGGPYEQYF. The CDR3 bases are TGTGCCAGCAGTCCCTCGGGGGGACCCTACGAGCAGTACTTC. The chain uses TRBV6-5 and TRBJ2-7, with TRBD2 matching over 7 bases. The CDR3 has 14 residues. Germline V gene data show CDR1 as MNHEY and CDR2 as SVGAGI. V lost 5 bases to trimming and J lost 2 bases; unmatched junction nucleotides: 6.

CDR3 sequence reads: CASSFKGRETQYF. Here the CDR3 DNA reads TGTGCCAGCAGCTTTAAGGGGCGAGAGACCCAGTACTTC. V is TRBV5-4 and J is TRBJ2-5, with D possibly matching TRBD1 (5 bases). V was trimmed by 2 bases and J by 4 bases, leaving 9 bases between them. CDR3 size: 13 residues. CDR1 SGHNT and CDR2 YYREEE come from the germline V gene (reference sequence).

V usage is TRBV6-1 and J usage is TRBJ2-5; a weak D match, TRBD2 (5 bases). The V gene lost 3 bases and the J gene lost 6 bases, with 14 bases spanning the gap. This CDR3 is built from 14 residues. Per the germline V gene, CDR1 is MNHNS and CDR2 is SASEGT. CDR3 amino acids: CASSEGWEIKTQYF. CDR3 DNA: TGTGCCAGCAGTGAGGGTTGGGAGATAAAGACCCAGTACTTC.

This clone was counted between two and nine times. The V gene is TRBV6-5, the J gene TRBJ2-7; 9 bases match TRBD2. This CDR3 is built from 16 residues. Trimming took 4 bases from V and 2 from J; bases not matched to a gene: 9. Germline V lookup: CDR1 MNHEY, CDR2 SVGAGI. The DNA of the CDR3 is TGTGCCAGCAGTTCCACCCTGACTAGCGGACCCTACGAGCAGTACTTC. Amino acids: CASSSTLTSGPYEQYF.

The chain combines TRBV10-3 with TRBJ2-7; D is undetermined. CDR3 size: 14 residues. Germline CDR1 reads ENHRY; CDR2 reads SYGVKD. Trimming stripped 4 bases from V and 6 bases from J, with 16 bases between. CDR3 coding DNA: TGTGCCATCAGTGCGGGTCCGAGTCCCTCCGAGCAGTACTTC. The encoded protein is CAISAGPSPSEQYF.